This record looks at one T cell receptor (beta chain) sequence and its context. The target antigen is unknown. Germline CDR1 is MNHEY and CDR2 is SMNVEV (reference sequence). The CDR3 runs to 15 residues. Trimming stripped 5 bases from V and 6 bases from J, with 17 bases between. The data were taken from a study of OX40 agonist ivuxolimab in advanced cancers. Study summary: The patients received ivuxolimab by intravenous route every 2 weeks at 0.01 to 10 mg/kg.

Clones were sequenced by immunoSEQ multiplex PCR, and TCRdb holds only the in-frame ones, with some missing. The sample lists 60,000 to 65,000 clones; roughly 89% were seen once. Study-level results: In a subset of nonresponders, normalized T-cell clonal expansion was also low. Average numbers of expanded clones were greater in CD8+ T cells than in CD4+.

Sequencing was performed on CD4+ or CD8+ T cells sorted from blood, taken in a trial of the OX40 agonist ivuxolimab. The clonotype originates from an adult with an advanced solid tumor such as melanoma, head and neck, liver or kidney cancer. The chain has TRBV27 and TRBJ2-1, with D perhaps given as TRBD1 or TRBD2 (6 bases each). The CDR3 spells CASSIQGLQLNEQFF. The CDR3 DNA is TGTGCCAGCAGTATACAGGGACTGCAGCTCAATGAGCAGTTCTTC.